The 7 T cell receptor beta chains in this list originate from one sample, sequenced in a study of memory CD8 T cells in hepatitis C reinfection. Method: immunoSEQ multiplex PCR; TCRdb's copy keeps in-frame clones and lacks some. The repertoire includes roughly 43,000 clones, around nine tenths of them detected once, and under 1.5% sits in the top ten. Specified time point: peak reinfection, 3 to 8 weeks after reinfection detection. Sorted cells were sequenced directly ex vivo without any in vitro expansion. Material for sequencing was naive CD8+ T cells sorted from blood. Receptors originate from a man between 18 and 29 years old with hepatitis C virus infection.

The V gene is TRBV2, the J gene TRBJ2-7, with TRBD1 matching 9 bases. V was pared by 6 bases and J by 7 bases, with 4 bases of the junction left unmatched. Looked up from germline, CDR1 is SNHLY and CDR2 is FYNNEI. This CDR3 has 12 amino acids. Written as DNA, the CDR3 is TGTGCCAGCAGGGAGGGACAGGGTGAGCAGTACTTC. Translated: CASREGQGEQYF.

The chain uses TRBV11-2 and TRBJ1-1; the match to TRBD1 covers 8 bases. Germline V CDR1 and CDR2: SGHAT, FQNNGV. There are 17 residues in the CDR3. The V and J ends lost 4 bases and 0 bases, in that order; junction bases with no gene match: 10. The CDR3 spells CASSYRQGLHLNTEAFF. Written as DNA, the CDR3 is TGTGCCAGCAGCTACAGACAGGGGCTTCATCTGAACACTGAAGCTTTCTTT.

This clone occurred a few times. The chain uses TRBV6-5 and TRBJ2-7; TRBD2 matches at 8 bases. Trimming at V came to 1 base and at J to 3 bases, leaving 5 bases not matched to a gene. Per the germline V gene, CDR1 is MNHEY and CDR2 is SVGAGI. The CDR3 runs to 15 residues. The CDR3 loop reads CASSYFGGGYYEQYF. In nucleotides, the CDR3 is TGTGCCAGCAGTTACTTCGGGGGGGGATACTACGAGCAGTACTTC.

This clone was counted once. The DNA of the CDR3 is TGTGCCAGCATTCCCCCCCGAGGCACCGGGGAGCTGTTTTTT. Amino acids: CASIPPRGTGELFF. The chain couples TRBV28 to TRBJ2-2; no clear D. The CDR3 contains 14 residues. V lost 7 bases to trimming and J lost 4 bases, with 13 bases between them. CDR1 MDHEN and CDR2 SYDVKM come from the germline V gene.

V is TRBV13 and J is TRBJ2-3; 11 nucleotides line up with TRBD2. The CDR3 sequence is 16 residues long. Germline V gene sequence: CDR1 PRHDT, CDR2 FYEKMQ (reference sequence). Trimming at V came to 0 bases and at J to 5 bases, leaving 4 bases not matched to a gene. Here the CDR3 DNA reads TGTGCCAGCAGCTTAGGGACTAGCGGGGCGGGAGATACGCAGTATTTT. Its protein is CASSLGTSGAGDTQYF.

This chain uses TRBV6-1 with TRBJ2-1; D may be TRBD2 (6 bases). V was pared by 5 bases and J by 8 bases, with 16 bases between. The CDR3 has 14 amino acids. Germline CDR1 is MNHNS and CDR2 is SASEGT. The CDR3 spells CASSQGLPGDEQFF. CDR3 sequence (DNA): TGTGCCAGCAGTCAAGGACTACCGGGGGATGAGCAGTTCTTC.

The chain couples TRBV10-3 to TRBJ2-1; 10 positions agree with TRBD1. The CDR3 extends over 14 amino acids. CDR1 and CDR2 (germline): ENHRY, SYGVKD. V shed 8 bases and J 7 bases; nucleotides not matched to a gene: 8. As DNA, the CDR3 is TGTGCCATCGGGACAGGGGTAAATGTGAATGAGCAGTTCTTC. Translation: CAIGTGVNVNEQFF.